This T cell receptor beta chain is from a study of blood T cell repertoires in COVID-19. Study-wide context: COVID-19 samples from acute and convalescent phases originated in the United States, Italy and Spain. Sources were T cells, B-cell-depleted T cells, or PBMCs; the material itself was cDNA or gDNA.

Followed over time, Seattle patients had been enrolled while infection was active. Only in-frame clones appear in the TCRdb table, and some are missing; sequencing was by immunoSEQ multiplex PCR. Among 540,000 or so clones listed, less than 90% were seen once. Germline lookup yields CDR1 SGHRS and CDR2 YFSETQ. CDR3 size: 16 residues. The ends lost 4 bases at V and 2 bases at J; junction bases unmatched: 9. Sequencing was carried out using peripheral blood. This clonotype was sampled from a woman aged 50 to 65 with COVID-19, enrolled during active disease. V usage is TRBV5-1 and J usage is TRBJ1-1, with TRBD1 matching 9 bases. The CDR3: CASSPDRGRGNTEAFF. CDR3 DNA: TGCGCCAGCAGCCCGGACAGGGGAAGGGGTAACACTGAAGCTTTCTTT.